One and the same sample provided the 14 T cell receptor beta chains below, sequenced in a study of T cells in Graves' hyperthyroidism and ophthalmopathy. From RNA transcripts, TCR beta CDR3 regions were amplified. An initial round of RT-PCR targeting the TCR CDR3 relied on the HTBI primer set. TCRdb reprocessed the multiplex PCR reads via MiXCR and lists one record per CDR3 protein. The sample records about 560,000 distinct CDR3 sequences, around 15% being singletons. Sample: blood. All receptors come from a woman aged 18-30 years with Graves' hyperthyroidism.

CDR3: CASSPPGLNQPQHF. As DNA, the CDR3 is TGTGCCAGCTCACCACCGGGACTCAATCAGCCCCAGCATTTT. The genes are TRBV7-9 and TRBJ1-5; a weak D match, TRBD1 (5 bases). Germline values: CDR1 SEHNR, CDR2 FQNEAQ (reference sequence). Trimming cost V 8 bases and J 3 bases, with 14 bases left between them. The CDR3 runs 14 residues. Full variable domain (missing parts from reference TRBV7-9 and TRBJ1-5): DTGVSQNPRHKITKRGQNVTFRCDPISEHNRLYWYRQTLGQGPEFLTYFQNEAQLEKSRLLSDRFSAERPKGSFSTLEIQRTEQGDSAMYLCASSPPGLNQPQHFGDGTRLSIL.

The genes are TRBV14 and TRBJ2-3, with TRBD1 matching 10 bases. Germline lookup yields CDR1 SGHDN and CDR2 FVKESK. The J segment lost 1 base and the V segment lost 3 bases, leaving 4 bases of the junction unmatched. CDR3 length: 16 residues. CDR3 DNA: TGTGCCAGCAGCCACCGAGGGACAGGGGGCACAGATACGCAGTATTTT. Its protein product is CASSHRGTGGTDTQYF.

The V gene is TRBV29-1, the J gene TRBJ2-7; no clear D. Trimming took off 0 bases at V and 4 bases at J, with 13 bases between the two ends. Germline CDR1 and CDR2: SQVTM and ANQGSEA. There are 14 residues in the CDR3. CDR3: CSVEDFNRPYEQYF. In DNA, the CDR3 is TGCAGCGTTGAAGATTTTAACAGACCTTACGAGCAGTACTTC.

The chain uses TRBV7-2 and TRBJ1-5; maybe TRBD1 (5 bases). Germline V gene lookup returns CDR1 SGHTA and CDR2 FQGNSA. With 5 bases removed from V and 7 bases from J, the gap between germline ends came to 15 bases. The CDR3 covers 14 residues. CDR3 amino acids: CASSPQGGPQPQHF. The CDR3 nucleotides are TGTGCCAGCAGCCCGCAGGGCGGGCCCCAGCCCCAGCATTTT.

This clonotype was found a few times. Written as DNA, the CDR3 is TGTGCCAGCAGCCCGGGGGACAGGGGAGCTGAGACCCAGTACTTC. It is translated as CASSPGDRGAETQYF. The chain is built from TRBV7-9 and TRBJ2-5; 10 nucleotides line up with TRBD1. Germline CDR1 and CDR2: SEHNR and FQNEAQ (reference sequence). After removal of 5 bases from V and 5 bases from J, the junction contained 8 bases not matched to a gene. CDR3 length: 15 residues.

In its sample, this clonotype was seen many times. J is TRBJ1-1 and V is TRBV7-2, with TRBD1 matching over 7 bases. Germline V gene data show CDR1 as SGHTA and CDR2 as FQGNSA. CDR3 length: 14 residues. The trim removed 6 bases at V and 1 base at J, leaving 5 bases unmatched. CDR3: CASRPGGPNTEAFF. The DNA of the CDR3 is TGTGCCAGCAGACCAGGGGGGCCGAACACTGAAGCTTTCTTT.

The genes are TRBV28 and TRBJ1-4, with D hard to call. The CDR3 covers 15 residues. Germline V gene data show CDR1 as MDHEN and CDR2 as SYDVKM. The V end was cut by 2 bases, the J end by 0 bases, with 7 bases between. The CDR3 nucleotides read TGTGCCAGCAGTTTACACGGTGCAACTAATGAAAAACTGTTTTTT. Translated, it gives CASSLHGATNEKLFF. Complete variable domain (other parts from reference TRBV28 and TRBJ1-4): DVKVTQSSRYLVKRTGEKVFLECVQDMDHENMFWYRQDPGLGLRLIYFSYDVKMKEKGDIPEGYSVSREKKERFSLILESASTNQTSMYLCASSLHGATNEKLFFGSGTQLSVL.

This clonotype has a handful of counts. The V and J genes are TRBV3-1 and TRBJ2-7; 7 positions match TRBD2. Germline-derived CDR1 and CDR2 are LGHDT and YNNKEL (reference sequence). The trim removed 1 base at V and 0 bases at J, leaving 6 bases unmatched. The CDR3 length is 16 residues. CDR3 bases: TGTGCCAGCAGCCAAGGTCCTAGCGGAGCCTCCTACGAGCAGTACTTC. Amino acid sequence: CASSQGPSGASYEQYF.

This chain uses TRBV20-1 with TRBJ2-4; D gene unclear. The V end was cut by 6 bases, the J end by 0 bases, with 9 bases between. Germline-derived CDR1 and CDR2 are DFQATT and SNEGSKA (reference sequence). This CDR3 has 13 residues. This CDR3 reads CSADPPAKNIQYF. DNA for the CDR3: TGCAGTGCAGACCCCCCAGCCAAAAACATTCAGTACTTC.

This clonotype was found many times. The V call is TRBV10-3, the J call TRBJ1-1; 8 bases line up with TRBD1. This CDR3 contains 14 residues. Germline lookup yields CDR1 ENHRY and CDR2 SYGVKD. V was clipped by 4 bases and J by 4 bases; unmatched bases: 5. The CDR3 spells CAISVTGEGTEAFF. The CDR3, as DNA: TGTGCCATCAGTGTGACAGGGGAAGGCACTGAAGCTTTCTTT.

In nucleotides, the CDR3 is TGTGCCAGCAGCCCACGGACCTCTTCCGGGGAGCTGTTTTTT. Translating it yields CASSPRTSSGELFF. This chain links TRBV11-1 with TRBJ2-2, with unresolved D. This CDR3 has 14 amino acids. Trimming pared 5 bases from V and 6 bases from J, leaving 13 bases between. Germline V gives CDR1 SGHAT, CDR2 FQDESV (reference sequence).

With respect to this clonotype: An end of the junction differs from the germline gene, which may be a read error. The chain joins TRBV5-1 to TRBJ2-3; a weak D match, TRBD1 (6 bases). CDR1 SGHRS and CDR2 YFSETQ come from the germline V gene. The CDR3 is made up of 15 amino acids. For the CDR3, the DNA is TGTGCCAGCAGGATCACAGGGATCGGGACATATACGCAGTATTTT. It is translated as CASRITGIGTYTQYF. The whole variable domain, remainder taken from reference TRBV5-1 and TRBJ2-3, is KAGVTQTPRYLIKTRGQQVTLSCSPISGHRSVSWYQQTPGQGLQFLFEYFSETQRNKGNFPGRFSGRQFSNSRSEMNVSTLELGDSALYLCASRITGIGTYTQYFGPGTRLTVL.

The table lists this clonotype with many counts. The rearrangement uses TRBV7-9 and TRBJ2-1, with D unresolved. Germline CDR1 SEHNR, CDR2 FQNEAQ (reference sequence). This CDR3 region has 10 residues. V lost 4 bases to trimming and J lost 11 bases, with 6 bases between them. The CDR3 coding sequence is TGTGCCAGCAGCTCATCCAAGCAGTTCTTC. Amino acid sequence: CASSSSKQFF.

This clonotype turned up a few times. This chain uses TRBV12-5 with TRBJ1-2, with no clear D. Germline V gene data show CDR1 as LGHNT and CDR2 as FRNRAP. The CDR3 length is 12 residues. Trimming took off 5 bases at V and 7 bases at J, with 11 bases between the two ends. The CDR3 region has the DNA TGTGCTAGTGGTCATACAGTTTCTGGCTACACCTTC. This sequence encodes CASGHTVSGYTF.